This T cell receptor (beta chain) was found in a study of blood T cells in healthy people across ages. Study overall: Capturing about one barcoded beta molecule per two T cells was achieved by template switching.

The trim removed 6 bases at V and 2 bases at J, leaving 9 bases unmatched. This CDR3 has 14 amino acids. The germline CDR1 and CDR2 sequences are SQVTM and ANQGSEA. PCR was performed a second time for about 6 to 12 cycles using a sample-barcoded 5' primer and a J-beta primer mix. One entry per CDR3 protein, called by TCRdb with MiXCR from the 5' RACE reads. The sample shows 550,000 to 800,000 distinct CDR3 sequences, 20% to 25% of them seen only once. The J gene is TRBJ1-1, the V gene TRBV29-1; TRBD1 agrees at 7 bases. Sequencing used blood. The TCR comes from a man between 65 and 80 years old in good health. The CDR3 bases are TGCAGCGTAAAGAGGGGACAGCTTAACACTGAAGCTTTCTTT. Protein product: CSVKRGQLNTEAFF.